These 10 T cell receptor beta chains came from one sample sequenced in a study of blood T cell repertoires in COVID-19. Produced via immunoSEQ multiplex PCR; TCRdb's table is partial and in-frame only. The data show approximately 280,000 clones, with nearly 90% seen just once and about 1.7% held by the top ten. Source material: PBMCs or T cells enriched from blood (not recorded which). These receptors all stem from a woman younger than 35 with acute COVID-19.

The CDR3 DNA reads TGTGCCAGCAGTGCGGGAGGGGGTGGCAATCAGCCCCAGCATTTT. It encodes CASSAGGGGNQPQHF. The chain joins TRBV2 to TRBJ1-5, with D possibly TRBD1 on 6 matching bases. The germline gives CDR1 SNHLY, CDR2 FYNNEI. The CDR3 has 15 residues. V lost 4 bases and J lost 2, with 12 bases in between.

The chain combines TRBV5-1 with TRBJ1-3; D call uncertain. The length of the CDR3 is 17 residues. The germline gives CDR1 SGHRS, CDR2 YFSETQ. Trimming took off 1 base at V and 3 bases at J, with 17 bases between the two ends. CDR3 in DNA: TGCGCCAGCAGCTTGAATAGGGAGGAGACCAGTGGAAACACCATATATTTT. It yields the protein CASSLNREETSGNTIYF.

The V call is TRBV29-1, the J call TRBJ2-5; TRBD2 aligns across 12 bases. V gave up 0 bases and J gave up 5 bases; unmatched junction bases: 7. This CDR3 has 16 amino acids. The germline CDR1 and CDR2 sequences are SQVTM and ANQGSEA. CDR3 sequence (DNA): TGCAGCGTTGAAGATCTTGGACTAGCGGGAACGGAGACCCAGTACTTC. It specifies CSVEDLGLAGTETQYF.

The rearrangement links TRBV7-2 to TRBJ2-1, with 7 bases identical to TRBD1. CDR3 length: 15 amino acids. V lost 1 base to trimming and J lost 4 bases; unmatched junction nucleotides: 4. Germline CDR1 SGHTA, CDR2 FQGNSA. The CDR3 reads CASSLGETGYNEQFF. The CDR3 DNA follows: TGTGCCAGCAGCTTAGGCGAGACAGGGTACAATGAGCAGTTCTTC. Variable domain in full (rest from reference TRBV7-2 and TRBJ2-1): GAGVSQSPSNKVTEKGKDVELRCDPISGHTALYWYRQSLGQGLEFLIYFQGNSAPDKSGLPSDRFSAERTGGSVSTLTIQRTQQEDSAVYLCASSLGETGYNEQFFGPGTRLTVL.

The rearrangement uses TRBV18 and TRBJ2-7; TRBD2 is a possible D gene (6 bases). The CDR3 extends over 13 amino acids. Germline V gives CDR1 KGHSH, CDR2 LQKENI. Trimming left V 3 bases short and J 6 bases short, with 12 bases between. DNA of the CDR3: TGTGCCAGCTCACCCGGGGGAATAGCCGAGCAGTACTTC. Protein: CASSPGGIAEQYF.

The V and J genes are TRBV4-3 and TRBJ1-1; D might be TRBD1 (6 bases). V gave up 4 bases and J gave up 8 bases, with 20 bases separating them. This CDR3 comprises 15 residues. Germline CDR1 LGHNA, CDR2 YSLEER. The CDR3, as DNA: TGCGCCAGCAGCCCCGCCGTGGGGGGGGCGACCGAAGCTTTCTTT. It specifies CASSPAVGGATEAFF.

This clone showed up just a few times. The chain is built from TRBV5-1 and TRBJ2-2; D remains unclear. V dropped 4 bases and J dropped 3 bases, with 16 bases sitting between them. CDR1 is SGHRS, CDR2 YFSETQ, per germline. The CDR3 is 16 amino acids. The CDR3 sequence: CASSPTTGGYTGELFF. The CDR3 region has the DNA TGCGCCAGCAGCCCTACGACTGGCGGATACACCGGGGAGCTGTTTTTT.

The chain couples TRBV6-2 or TRBV6-3 to TRBJ2-1; 8 bases agree with TRBD2. The CDR3 sequence is 14 residues long. V lost 4 bases, J lost 6 bases, and 5 bases stayed unmatched. The germline CDR1 and CDR2 sequences are MNHEY and SVGEGT. CDR3 nucleotides: TGTGCCAGCAGTTCGACGGGAGGGTCCAATGAGCAGTTCTTC. Residues: CASSSTGGSNEQFF.

V usage is TRBV28 and J usage is TRBJ1-5; possibly TRBD1 for D (5 bases). Trimming cost V 6 bases and J 3 bases, with 9 bases left between them. Germline V lookup: CDR1 MDHEN, CDR2 SYDVKM. This CDR3 has 13 amino acids. The CDR3 nucleotides are TGTGCCAGCAGCCGACAGAACAATCAGCCCCAGCATTTT. It specifies CASSRQNNQPQHF.

J is TRBJ2-2 and V is TRBV3-1 (or the pseudogene TRBV3-2); 12 bases are shared with TRBD2. CDR1 and CDR2 from the germline V gene are LGHDT and YNNKEL (reference sequence). The CDR3 totals 19 residues. Losses at the gene ends were 1 base for V and 1 base for J; bases not matched to a gene: 7. The CDR3 DNA follows: TGTGCCAGCAGCCAAGTACTAGCGGGAGGCCTAATGAACACCGGGGAGCTGTTTTTT. This encodes CASSQVLAGGLMNTGELFF.